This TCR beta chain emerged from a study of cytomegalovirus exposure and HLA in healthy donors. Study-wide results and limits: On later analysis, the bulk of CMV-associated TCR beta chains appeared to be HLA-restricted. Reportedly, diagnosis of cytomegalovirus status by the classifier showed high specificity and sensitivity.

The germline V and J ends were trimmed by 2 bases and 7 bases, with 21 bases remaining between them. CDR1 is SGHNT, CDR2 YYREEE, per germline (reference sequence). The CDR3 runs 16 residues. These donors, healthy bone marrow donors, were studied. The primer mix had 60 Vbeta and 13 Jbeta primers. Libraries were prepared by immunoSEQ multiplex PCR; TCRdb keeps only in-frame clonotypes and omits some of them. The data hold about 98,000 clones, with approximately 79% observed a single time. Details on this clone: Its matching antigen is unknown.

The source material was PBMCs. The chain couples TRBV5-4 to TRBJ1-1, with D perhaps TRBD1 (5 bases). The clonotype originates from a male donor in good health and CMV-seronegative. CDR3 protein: CASSFRARVGLSEAFF. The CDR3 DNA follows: TGTGCCAGCAGCTTCCGGGCCCGTGTGGGGCTAAGTGAAGCTTTCTTT. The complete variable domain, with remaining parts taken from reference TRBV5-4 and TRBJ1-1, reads ETGVTQSPTHLIKTRGQQVTLRCSSQSGHNTVSWYQQALGQGPQFIFQYYREEENGRGNFPPRFSGLQFPNYSSELNVNALELDDSALYLCASSFRARVGLSEAFFGQGTRLTVV.